The entry that follows covers one TCR beta chain sequence. CDR1 is SGHVS, CDR2 FQNEAQ, per germline. CDR3 length: 12 residues. The V gene lost 2 bases and the J gene lost 6 bases, with 7 bases spanning the gap. In the authors' methods: Using reference gene primer amplification, nucleated cell counts were estimated. This table comes from immunoSEQ multiplex PCR, and its TCRdb copy is limited to in-frame clones, with some not included. The V and J calls and clone size are taken from that table; D and trimming were inferred from the DNA. The sample has just over 150,000 clones; roughly 82% are singletons. These data originate in a study of blood T cell repertoires in COVID-19. Study details: Sample material is recorded as cDNA or gDNA derived from T cells, B-cell-depleted T cells, or PBMCs.

Sequences were obtained from peripheral blood. This TCR was recovered from a woman in her 40s with COVID-19, enrolled during active disease. This chain uses TRBV7-8 with TRBJ1-2; D call uncertain. The DNA of the CDR3 is TGTGCCAGCAGCTTATATGGAGATGGCTACACCTTC. It codes for CASSLYGDGYTF.